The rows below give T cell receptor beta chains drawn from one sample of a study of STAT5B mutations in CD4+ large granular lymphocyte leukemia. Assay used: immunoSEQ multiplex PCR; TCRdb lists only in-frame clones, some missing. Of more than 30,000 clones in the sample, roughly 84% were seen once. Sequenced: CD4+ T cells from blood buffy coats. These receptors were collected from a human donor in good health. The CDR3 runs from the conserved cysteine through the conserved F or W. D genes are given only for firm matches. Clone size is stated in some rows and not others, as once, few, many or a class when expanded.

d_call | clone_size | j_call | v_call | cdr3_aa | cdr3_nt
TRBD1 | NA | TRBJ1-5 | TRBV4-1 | CASSQEWDRNQPQHF | TGCGCCAGCAGCCAAGAATGGGACAGAAATCAGCCCCAGCATTTT
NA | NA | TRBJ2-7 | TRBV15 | CATSRDRVSGSYEQYF | TGTGCCACCAGCAGAGATCGAGTTAGCGGCTCTTACGAGCAGTACTTC
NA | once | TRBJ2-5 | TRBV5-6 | CASSQPGLHPETQYF | TGTGCCAGCAGCCAACCGGGACTCCATCCGGAGACCCAGTACTTC
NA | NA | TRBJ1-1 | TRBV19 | CASSIDNFNTEAFF | TGTGCCAGTAGTATCGACAACTTTAACACTGAAGCTTTCTTT
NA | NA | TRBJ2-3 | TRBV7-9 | CASSLGLTELDTQYF | TGTGCCAGCAGCTTAGGCCTGACAGAGCTGGATACGCAGTATTTT
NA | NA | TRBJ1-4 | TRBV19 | CASSIGAARGEKLFF | TGTGCCAGTAGTATAGGGGCAGCGAGGGGTGAAAAACTGTTTTTT
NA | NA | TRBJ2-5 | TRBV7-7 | CASSSSPGLAQETQYF | TGTGCTAGCAGCTCCTCGCCGGGACTGGCCCAAGAGACCCAGTACTTC
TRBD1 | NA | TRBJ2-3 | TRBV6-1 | CASSVTGTGVDTQYF | TGTGCCAGCAGTGTTACCGGGACAGGGGTGGATACGCAGTATTTT
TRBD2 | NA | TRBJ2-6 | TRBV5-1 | CASSLQIAGVVGSGANVLTF | TGCGCCAGCAGCTTGCAGATAGCGGGAGTTGTGGGCTCTGGGGCCAACGTCCTGACTTTC
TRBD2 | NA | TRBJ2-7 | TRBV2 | CASSEAPGGPREQYF | TGTGCCAGCAGTGAAGCTCCGGGAGGGCCTCGCGAGCAGTACTTC
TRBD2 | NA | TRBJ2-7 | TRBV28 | CASSVASGFSYEQYF | TGTGCCAGCAGCGTCGCTAGCGGATTCTCCTACGAGCAGTACTTC
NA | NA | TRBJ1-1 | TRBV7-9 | CASSLERDTEAFF | TGTGCCAGCAGCCTGGAACGGGACACTGAAGCTTTCTTT
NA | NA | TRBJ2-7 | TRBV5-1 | CASSFGDYEQYF | TGCGCCAGCAGCTTCGGGGACTACGAGCAGTACTTC
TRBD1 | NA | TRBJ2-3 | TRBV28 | CASSARTGYTDTQYF | TGTGCCAGCAGCGCGCGGACAGGGTACACAGATACGCAGTATTTT
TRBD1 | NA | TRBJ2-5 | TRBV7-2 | CASNPGQSLQETQYF | TGTGCCAGCAACCCGGGACAGTCTTTACAAGAGACCCAGTACTTC
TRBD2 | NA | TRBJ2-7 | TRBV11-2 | CASSFSSGGYYEQYF | TGTGCCAGCAGCTTCTCTAGCGGGGGGTATTACGAGCAGTACTTC
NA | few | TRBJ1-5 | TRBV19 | CASSTDTGRNQPQHF | TGTGCCAGTAGCACTGACACGGGTCGCAATCAGCCCCAGCATTTT
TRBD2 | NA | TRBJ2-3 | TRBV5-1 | CASSSLAGEADTQYF | TGCGCCAGCAGCTCGCTAGCGGGAGAGGCAGATACGCAGTATTTT
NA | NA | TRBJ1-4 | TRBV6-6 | CASRRGQSEKLFF | TGTGCCAGCAGACGAGGACAGAGTGAAAAACTGTTTTTT
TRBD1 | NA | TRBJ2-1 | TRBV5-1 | CASSLRQGVNEQFF | TGCGCCAGCAGCTTGCGGCAGGGGGTTAATGAGCAGTTCTTC
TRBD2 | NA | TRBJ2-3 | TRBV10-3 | CAITLAGVTDTQYF | TGTGCCATCACCCTAGCGGGGGTCACAGATACGCAGTATTTT
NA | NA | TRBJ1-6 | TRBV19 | CASSSKPGTRNSPLHF | TGTGCCAGTAGTAGTAAACCCGGGACACGGAATTCACCCCTCCACTTT
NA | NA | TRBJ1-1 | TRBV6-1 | CASKKDTMNTEAFF | TGTGCCAGCAAAAAGGACACCATGAACACTGAAGCTTTCTTT
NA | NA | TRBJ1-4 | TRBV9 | CASSVEGLANEKLFF | TGTGCCAGCAGCGTAGAGGGGTTGGCTAATGAAAAACTGTTTTTT
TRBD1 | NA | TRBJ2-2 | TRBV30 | CAWSPRQGTGELFF | TGTGCCTGGAGTCCTAGACAGGGCACGGGGGAGCTGTTTTTT